These 16 T cell receptor beta chains came from one sample sequenced in a study of cytomegalovirus exposure and HLA in healthy donors. Use of 60 Vbeta and 13 Jbeta primers characterized the PCR. TCRdb keeps only in-frame clones here, not all; method: immunoSEQ multiplex PCR. Of around 200,000 clones listed, approximately 70% are singletons. The specimen sequenced was PBMCs. The receptors stem from a man in his forties in good health and CMV-seropositive.

The chain is built from TRBV6-1 and TRBJ2-4; tentative D call: TRBD1 (5 bases). The CDR3 spans 13 residues. Germline loops: CDR1 MNHNS, CDR2 SASEGT. The V and J ends lost 2 bases and 6 bases respectively, with 8 bases between them. The CDR3 region has the DNA TGTGCCAGCAGTGAATCCGACAGAAACATTCAGTACTTC. Protein sequence: CASSESDRNIQYF.

This clone was seen more than once but under ten times. The genes are TRBV2 and TRBJ1-4; 9 bases agree with TRBD1. The CDR3 loop spans 14 amino acids. In germline, CDR1 is SNHLY, CDR2 FYNNEI. The trim removed 7 bases at V and 5 bases at J, leaving 5 bases unmatched. The CDR3 DNA is TGTGCCAGCACTTGGACAGGGGCCAATGAAAAACTGTTTTTT. It encodes CASTWTGANEKLFF.

The chain couples TRBV9 to TRBJ2-1; 7 bases are a match to TRBD1. This CDR3 spans 15 amino acids. J was trimmed by 6 bases and V by 3 bases; bases with no gene match: 9. Per germline, CDR1 SGDLS and CDR2 YYNGEE. CDR3 in amino acids: CASSGFRQGGNEQFF. CDR3 bases: TGTGCCAGCAGCGGTTTTAGACAGGGTGGCAATGAGCAGTTCTTC.

V is TRBV15 and J is TRBJ2-5; possible D gene TRBD2, 5 bases. The DNA end is more similar to TRBJ2-7, so the J call may be wrong. Per the germline V gene, CDR1 is LNHNV and CDR2 is YYDKDF (reference sequence). The CDR3 extends over 14 amino acids. The CDR3 here is CATSRDSSSYEQYF. In nucleotides, the CDR3 is TGTGCCACCAGCAGGGACTCCTCCTCCTACGAGCAGTACTTC.

This clone was recorded a few times. This sequence joins TRBV4-2 and TRBJ2-3, with TRBD2 matching 10 bases. The CDR3 covers 17 residues. The J segment lost 2 bases and the V segment lost 4 bases, leaving 9 bases of the junction unmatched. Germline V lookup: CDR1 LGHNA, CDR2 YNFKEQ. The CDR3 protein is CASSLRGAGGTTDTQYF. The CDR3 region has the DNA TGTGCCAGCAGCCTCCGAGGAGCGGGGGGGACCACAGATACGCAGTATTTT.

The rearrangement joins TRBV10-2 to TRBJ1-1; 8 bases align to TRBD1. The germline gives CDR1 WSHSY, CDR2 SAAADI. The V and J ends lost 7 bases and 4 bases, in that order; junction bases with no gene match: 11. The CDR3 runs 15 residues. The CDR3 is CASKIPFTGGTEAFF. The CDR3 nucleotides are TGCGCCAGCAAAATCCCTTTCACAGGGGGCACTGAAGCTTTCTTT.

This clone was recorded a few times. CDR3 sequence reads: CASSSRQGTEQFF. DNA of the CDR3: TGTGCCAGCAGCTCGCGACAGGGTACAGAGCAGTTCTTC. The genes are TRBV7-2 and TRBJ2-1; TRBD1 aligns across 7 bases. This CDR3 region has 13 residues. From germline, CDR1 is SGHTA and CDR2 FQGNSA. The ends lost 4 bases at V and 10 bases at J; junction bases unmatched: 7.

This clone was counted between two and nine times. This chain uses TRBV4-3 with TRBJ1-5; 9 bases match TRBD1. The CDR3 is 15 residues long. Unmatched junction bases numbered 5, after V lost 4 bases and J lost 4 bases. CDR1 is LGHNA and CDR2 is YSLEER in the germline V gene. The CDR3: CASSPGQGRNQPQHF. CDR3 nucleotides: TGCGCCAGCAGCCCGGGACAGGGTCGGAATCAGCCCCAGCATTTT.

This clone has just a few counts. The chain carries TRBV5-8 and TRBJ1-2, with 9 positions matching TRBD1. V lost 5 bases, J lost 2 bases, and 7 bases stayed unmatched. The germline gives CDR1 SGHTS, CDR2 YDEGEE. This CDR3 is 15 amino acids long. CDR3 coding DNA: TGTGCCAGCAGTTACAGGGGGCTTATGAACTATGGCTACACCTTC. It encodes CASSYRGLMNYGYTF. Based on the CDR3 plus reference TRBV5-8 and TRBJ1-2, the full variable domain is EAGVTQSPTHLIKTRGQQATLRCSPISGHTSVYWYQQALGLGLQFLLWYDEGEERNRGNFPPRFSGRQFPNYSSELNVNALELEDSALYLCASSYRGLMNYGYTFGSGTRLTVV.

This chain connects TRBV4-3 to TRBJ2-5; D is ambiguous. V was clipped by 4 bases and J by 1 base, with 13 bases between them. Germline-derived CDR1 and CDR2 are LGHNA and YSLEER. This CDR3 comprises 15 residues. The CDR3 nucleotides read TGCGCCAGCAGCCCCCACCCGTCGGGCCAAGAGACCCAGTACTTC. This encodes CASSPHPSGQETQYF.

In DNA form, the CDR3 reads TGCAGCGTTGTGACTAGCTCCTACAATGAGCAGTTCTTC. This codes for CSVVTSSYNEQFF. V usage is TRBV29-1 and J usage is TRBJ2-1; the D gene is possibly TRBD2 (6 bases). V lost 4 bases and J 0 bases, leaving 7 bases between the germline ends. Per the germline V gene, CDR1 is SQVTM and CDR2 is ANQGSEA. The CDR3 consists of 13 residues.

This chain uses TRBV7-8 with TRBJ1-5, with D possibly matching TRBD1 (6 bases). This CDR3 comprises 14 residues. The V end was cut by 5 bases, the J end by 1 base, with 9 bases between. The germline CDR1 and CDR2 sequences are SGHVS and FQNEAQ. The CDR3 region is CASSNRDSNQPQHF. CDR3 nucleotide sequence: TGTGCCAGCAGCAACAGGGACAGCAATCAGCCCCAGCATTTT. The full variable domain, its missing parts supplied by reference TRBV7-8 and TRBJ1-5, is GAGVSQSPRYKVAKRGQDVALRCDPISGHVSLFWYQQALGQGPEFLTYFQNEAQLDKSGLPSDRFFAERPEGSVSTLKIQRTQQEDSAVYLCASSNRDSNQPQHFGDGTRLSIL.

This clone was seen a single time. This rearrangement joins TRBV6-5 to TRBJ2-1; D is undetermined. Germline assignment: CDR1 MNHEY and CDR2 SVGAGI. The CDR3 runs 12 residues. Between the trimmed V and J ends, which lost 6 bases and 5 bases, there was a span of 8 bases. The CDR3 loop is CASSRQDNEQFF. CDR3 bases: TGTGCCAGCAGCCGACAAGACAATGAGCAGTTCTTC.

The genes are TRBV7-2 and TRBJ2-5, with TRBD1 matching 9 bases. The CDR3 runs to 13 residues. V shed 5 bases, J shed 5 bases, and the junction held 3 bases outside the gene matches. CDR1 is SGHTA, CDR2 FQGNSA, per germline. Here the CDR3 DNA reads TGTGCCAGCAGCGGGGACAGGGTGGAGACCCAGTACTTC. This codes for CASSGDRVETQYF.

The genes are TRBV27 and TRBJ2-7, with a weak D call TRBD1 (5 bases). Trimming left V 5 bases short and J 4 bases short, with 24 bases between. Germline CDR1 and CDR2: MNHEY and SMNVEV (reference sequence). The CDR3 totals 17 residues. This CDR3 is CASSTSQGPTVKYEQYF. In DNA, the CDR3 is TGTGCCAGCAGTACCAGCCAGGGTCCAACTGTTAAATACGAGCAGTACTTC.

The CDR3 coding sequence is TGTGCCAGCAGTTTCCGGACAGATGGGGAGACCCAGTACTTC. It specifies CASSFRTDGETQYF. The chain has TRBV6-5 and TRBJ2-5; tentatively, D is TRBD1 (6 bases). The CDR3 covers 14 residues. The V gene lost 4 bases and the J gene lost 5 bases, with 14 bases spanning the gap. The germline gives CDR1 MNHEY, CDR2 SVGAGI.